Listed below are T cell receptor beta chains from one sample, sequenced in a study of T cell therapy after organ transplantation. Their antigens are not known. The protocol was immunoSEQ multiplex PCR, while the TCRdb copy is restricted to in-frame clones and leaves out a portion. The sample has some 48,000 clones; roughly 93% are singletons. The specimen comprised CD8+ T cells from blood, sampled before autologous CMV-specific T cell therapy. The origin of the receptors is a human patient who had received a solid organ transplant and had CMV disease. Each CDR3 is given with its conserved first and last residue. The order of the fields is clone size, J gene, D gene, V gene, CDR3 length, CDR3 protein, CDR3 DNA. D genes are given only for firm matches. Not all rows give a size; the values are once, few, many and, for expanded clones, a class.

>-|TRBJ1-3|-|TRBV5-1|12
CASSWDGDTIYF
TGCGCCAGCAGCTGGGACGGTGACACCATATATTTT
>-|TRBJ2-7|-|TRBV7-9|12
CASSSWGSEQYF
TGTGCCAGCAGCAGCTGGGGATCCGAGCAGTACTTC
>-|TRBJ2-2|-|TRBV11-2|18
CASSFQRAGKSLTGELFF
TGTGCCAGCAGCTTCCAGAGGGCAGGGAAGTCGCTCACCGGGGAGCTGTTTTTT
>-|TRBJ2-7|-|TRBV6-4|13
CASSEGASYEQYF
TGTGCCAGCAGTGAGGGGGCGTCCTACGAGCAGTACTTC
>-|TRBJ1-1|TRBD1|TRBV11-2|13
CASSPGQDFEAFF
TGTGCCAGCAGCCCGGGACAGGATTTTGAAGCTTTCTTT
>-|TRBJ2-5|-|TRBV2|13
CASRVGGPETQYF
TGTGCCAGCAGGGTGGGGGGGCCAGAGACCCAGTACTTC
>-|TRBJ1-5|-|TRBV2|14
CASSEYGDNQPQHF
TGTGCCAGCAGTGAATACGGTGACAATCAGCCCCAGCATTTT
>-|TRBJ2-3|-|TRBV30|12
CAWSVEGSTQYF
TGTGCCTGGAGTGTAGAGGGTTCAACGCAGTATTTT
>-|TRBJ1-1|TRBD1|TRBV5-1|18
CASSSTDRGGPMNTEAFF
TGCGCCAGCAGCTCTACGGACAGGGGAGGGCCCATGAACACTGAAGCTTTCTTT
>-|TRBJ2-2|-|TRBV6-5|13
CASSYSGPGELFF
TGTGCCAGCAGTTACTCGGGACCCGGGGAGCTGTTTTTT
>-|TRBJ2-1|TRBD1|TRBV7-9|15
CASSLGQGVGYEQFF
TGTGCCAGCAGCTTAGGTCAGGGGGTGGGGTATGAGCAGTTCTTC
>few|TRBJ1-1|-|TRBV6-5|13
CASSPGANTEAFF
TGTGCCAGCAGCCCAGGAGCGAACACTGAAGCTTTCTTT
>once|TRBJ2-3|TRBD2|TRBV6-6|16
CASSSGLARRTDTQYF
TGTGCCAGCAGTTCAGGACTAGCGAGAAGGACAGATACGCAGTATTTT
>-|TRBJ2-7|-|TRBV5-1|15
CASSARGTQAYEQYF
TGCGCCAGCAGCGCCCGCGGGACGCAAGCCTACGAGCAGTACTTC
>few|TRBJ2-3|-|TRBV27|16
CASSSKEGTSPDTQYF
TGTGCCAGCAGTTCCAAAGAGGGGACCAGCCCAGATACGCAGTATTTT
>-|TRBJ2-1|-|TRBV13|20
CASSFSRQGEREGLDNEQFF
TGTGCCAGCAGCTTCAGCCGACAGGGGGAGCGGGAGGGCTTGGATAATGAGCAGTTCTTC
>once|TRBJ1-6|-|TRBV6-6|15
CASSRQAEYNSPLHF
TGTGCCAGCAGTCGACAGGCCGAGTATAATTCACCCCTCCACTTT
>-|TRBJ2-5|-|TRBV2|14
CASSDAGAGETQYF
TGTGCCAGCAGCGACGCAGGGGCGGGGGAGACCCAGTACTTC
>-|TRBJ1-1|-|TRBV20-1|11
CSARDQGMAFF
TGCAGTGCTAGAGACCAGGGTATGGCTTTCTTT
>-|TRBJ1-1|-|TRBV7-9|14
CASSLRPGGDEAFF
TGTGCCAGCAGCTTACGTCCGGGCGGGGATGAAGCTTTCTTT
>-|TRBJ2-3|-|TRBV5-1|13
CASSPHFTDTQYF
TGCGCCAGCAGCCCCCACTTCACAGATACGCAGTATTTT
>-|TRBJ2-2|TRBD2|TRBV7-9|19
CASSPPVGTRTLNTGELFF
TGTGCCAGCAGCCCCCCTGTGGGGACTAGGACCTTGAACACCGGGGAGCTGTTTTTT
>once|TRBJ2-7|TRBD1|TRBV4-2|14
CASSQDRGSYEQYF
TGTGCCAGCAGCCAAGACAGGGGGTCCTACGAGCAGTACTTC
>once|TRBJ2-7|-|TRBV4-3|14
CASSQDKQYYEQYF
TGCGCCAGCAGCCAAGATAAACAATACTACGAGCAGTACTTC
>-|TRBJ2-3|TRBD2|TRBV6-4|15
CASSESGGGTDTQYF
TGTGCCAGCAGTGAAAGCGGGGGGGGCACAGATACGCAGTATTTT
>-|TRBJ2-7|-|TRBV27|13
CATTDRSSYEQYF
TGTGCCACCACGGACAGAAGCTCCTACGAGCAGTACTTC
>few|TRBJ2-2|-|TRBV7-9|14
CASSLEFNTGELFF
TGTGCCAGCAGCTTAGAATTCAACACCGGGGAGCTGTTTTTT
>-|TRBJ1-1|TRBD1|TRBV2|16
CASSEGNRGQNTEAFF
TGTGCCAGCAGTGAGGGTAACAGGGGACAAAACACTGAAGCTTTCTTT
>-|TRBJ2-2|-|TRBV2|10
CASYTGELFF
TGTGCCAGCTACACCGGGGAGCTGTTTTTT
>few|TRBJ2-3|TRBD1|TRBV4-2|15
CASSHPTGLADTQYF
TGTGCCAGCAGCCACCCGACAGGGCTAGCCGATACGCAGTATTTT
>-|TRBJ2-2|-|TRBV7-6|16
CASRTPEGLVSGELFF
TGTGCCAGCCGCACCCCCGAGGGGTTGGTGTCCGGGGAGCTGTTTTTT
>-|TRBJ2-7|-|TRBV4-3|14
CASSQGIQGYEQYF
TGCGCCAGCAGCCAAGGTATACAGGGTTACGAGCAGTACTTC
>-|TRBJ2-5|-|TRBV13|14
CASSLGLVQETQYF
TGTGCCAGCAGCTTAGGCCTAGTCCAAGAGACCCAGTACTTC
>-|TRBJ2-5|TRBD1|TRBV29-1|18
CSVPTREKTGGFLETQYF
TGCAGCGTCCCGACCCGAGAGAAAACAGGGGGATTCTTGGAGACCCAGTACTTC
>-|TRBJ1-4|TRBD1|TRBV4-2|14
CASSFNRGNEKLFF
TGTGCCAGCAGCTTCAACAGGGGCAATGAAAAACTGTTTTTT
>-|TRBJ2-1|TRBD2|TRBV9|17
CASSERTSGSFYNEQFF
TGTGCCAGCAGCGAACGGACTAGCGGGAGTTTCTACAATGAGCAGTTCTTC
>-|TRBJ2-5|-|TRBV6-5|15
CASSYTGLLMETQYF
TGTGCCAGCAGTTACACAGGCCTACTAATGGAGACCCAGTACTTC
>-|TRBJ2-7|TRBD1|TRBV29-1|14
CSVADRALSYEQYF
TGCAGCGTCGCCGACAGGGCCCTTTCCTACGAGCAGTACTTC
>-|TRBJ1-1|TRBD1|TRBV6-1|15
CASSPQRGLGTEAFF
TGTGCCAGCAGTCCCCAAAGGGGGCTCGGGACTGAAGCTTTCTTT
>-|TRBJ2-1|-|TRBV29-1|13
CSVFSGRYNEQFF
TGCAGCGTTTTCTCGGGAAGGTACAATGAGCAGTTCTTC
>-|TRBJ2-7|TRBD1|TRBV4-3|15
CASSSHWTGENEQYF
TGCGCCAGCAGCTCTCACTGGACAGGGGAGAACGAGCAGTACTTC
>-|TRBJ2-7|-|TRBV13|14
CASSPGQPPYEQYF
TGTGCCAGCAGCCCAGGACAGCCGCCCTACGAGCAGTACTTC
>-|TRBJ2-1|-|TRBV5-1|14
CASSLTRQHNEQFF
TGCGCCAGCAGCTTAACGAGACAGCACAATGAGCAGTTCTTC
>-|TRBJ2-3|TRBD1|TRBV7-2|14
CASSFQGAMDTQYF
TGTGCCAGCAGCTTTCAGGGGGCTATGGATACGCAGTATTTT
>-|TRBJ2-4|-|TRBV9|13
CASSVGGADIQYF
TGTGCCAGCAGCGTAGGGGGTGCGGACATTCAGTACTTC
>-|TRBJ1-1|TRBD1|TRBV27|12
CASSPGGTEAFF
TGTGCCAGCAGCCCAGGGGGAACTGAAGCTTTCTTT
>-|TRBJ2-5|TRBD1|TRBV6-1|15
CASSEMTGFQETQYF
TGTGCCAGCAGTGAGATGACAGGGTTCCAAGAGACCCAGTACTTC
>-|TRBJ2-7|TRBD1|TRBV5-1|16
CASSVRQGPSLDEQYF
TGCGCCAGCAGCGTTCGACAGGGCCCGTCACTCGACGAGCAGTACTTC
>-|TRBJ2-1|-|TRBV5-1|15
CASSSGESSYNEQFF
TGCGCCAGCAGCAGCGGAGAGTCCTCCTACAATGAGCAGTTCTTC
>once|TRBJ2-7|-|TRBV5-1|13
CASSGLGGVEQYF
TGCGCCAGCAGCGGGTTAGGGGGTGTTGAGCAGTACTTC
>-|TRBJ1-2|-|TRBV2|13
CASSDWVYDGYTF
TGTGCCAGCAGTGACTGGGTGTATGATGGCTACACCTTC
>-|TRBJ2-7|TRBD1|TRBV19|14
CASSYGQGAYEQYF
TGTGCCAGTAGTTATGGACAGGGGGCTTACGAGCAGTACTTC
>-|TRBJ2-7|-|TRBV4-1|14
CASSQSDGYYEQYF
TGCGCCAGCAGCCAATCTGACGGATATTACGAGCAGTACTTC
>-|TRBJ2-5|-|TRBV10-1|18
CASRPTTNGGPTQETQYF
TGCGCCAGCAGACCTACCACAAACGGTGGCCCGACTCAAGAGACCCAGTACTTC
>-|TRBJ1-5|-|TRBV4-2|13
CASSQDYNQPQHF
TGTGCCAGCAGCCAAGATTACAATCAGCCCCAGCATTTT
>-|TRBJ1-3|-|TRBV30|13
CAWSPFPRSAIYF
TGTGCCTGGAGTCCATTTCCCCGGAGCGCCATATATTTT
>-|TRBJ1-3|-|TRBV19|13
CASWEGTGNTIYF
TGTGCCAGCTGGGAGGGAACGGGAAACACCATATATTTT
>-|TRBJ2-5|TRBD2|TRBV7-9|15
CASTSGGAFQETQYF
TGTGCCAGCACCAGCGGGGGGGCTTTCCAAGAGACCCAGTACTTC
>-|TRBJ2-5|-|TRBV30|15
CAWSAWQAGEETQYF
TGTGCCTGGAGTGCCTGGCAGGCCGGCGAAGAGACCCAGTACTTC
>-|TRBJ1-2|-|TRBV5-5|13
CASSLDRVDGYTF
TGTGCCAGCAGCTTGGACAGGGTGGATGGCTACACCTTC